The entry below gives a single T cell receptor (beta chain) sequence along with its context. No antigen is known for it. This CDR3 region has 16 residues. The V and J ends lost 0 bases and 8 bases, in that order; junction bases with no gene match: 9. The germline CDR1 and CDR2 sequences are LGHNA and YSLEER. The data were obtained in a study of OX40 agonist ivuxolimab in advanced cancers. On the study more broadly: Ivuxolimab, an antibody acting as an agonist of OX40 (CD134), was used to treat patients. Three dose-escalation patients had partial responses: one with hepatocellular carcinoma and two with cutaneous melanoma. Findings and limits, study-wide: Among the lowest peripheral clonal expansion occurred in 0.1-3.0 mg/kg partial responders. Also present in some nonresponders was a low level of normalized T-cell clonal expansion.

Profiled with immunoSEQ multiplex PCR; TCRdb holds only in-frame clones, not every one. There are about 60,000 clones in the sample; about 89% occur only once, and 4% to 5% lies in the top ten. This material consisted of CD4+ or CD8+ T cells sorted from blood, taken in a trial of the OX40 agonist ivuxolimab. This chain joins TRBV4-3 and TRBJ2-1, with TRBD2 identical over 8 bases. This TCR was sampled from an adult with an advanced solid tumor such as melanoma, head and neck, liver or kidney cancer. The CDR3 region is CASSQDLAGSVYEQFF. The DNA for the CDR3 is TGCGCCAGCAGCCAAGATTTAGCGGGATCTGTTTATGAGCAGTTCTTC.